The present entry profiles one T cell receptor (beta chain) with its context. Its cognate antigen is unknown. Vbeta (60) and Jbeta (13) primers were used in the PCR. In the study's own analysis: About 83 million unique TCR beta chains, 9 million to 14 million shared, were counted in a later analysis. Repertoires were generated with immunoSEQ multiplex PCR, while TCRdb's copy carries only in-frame clones and drops some. V, J and clone size are taken as reported in that table, and D and trimming were inferred from the DNA itself. The table has about 160,000 clones, around three quarters seen once; the top ten hold approximately 3%. Per germline, CDR1 SGHKS and CDR2 YYEKEE (reference sequence). J was trimmed by 7 bases and V by 6 bases; bases with no gene match: 10. This CDR3 spans 14 amino acids. The data were taken from a study of cytomegalovirus exposure and HLA in healthy donors. Looking at the study overall: In a previous analysis, around 110 million unique TCR beta sequences were found from some 180 million T cells.

Whole-study findings and limits: Association of fewer than 20,000 TCR beta sequences with HLA alleles was found at 0.05 false discovery rate in a later analysis.

Sequenced: PBMCs. The V gene is TRBV5-5, the J gene TRBJ1-2; 9 bases agree with TRBD1. This receptor was obtained from a woman between 40 and 55 years old in good health and CMV-seronegative. This CDR3 reads CASTRTGVGGGYTF. The CDR3 DNA reads TGTGCCAGCACCCGGACAGGGGTTGGGGGTGGCTACACCTTC. The full variable domain, with the rest looked up from reference TRBV5-5 and TRBJ1-2, is DAGVTQSPTHLIKTRGQQVTLRCSPISGHKSVSWYQQVLGQGPQFIFQYYEKEERGRGNFPDRFSARQFPNYSSELNVNALLLGDSALYLCASTRTGVGGGYTFGSGTRLTVV.